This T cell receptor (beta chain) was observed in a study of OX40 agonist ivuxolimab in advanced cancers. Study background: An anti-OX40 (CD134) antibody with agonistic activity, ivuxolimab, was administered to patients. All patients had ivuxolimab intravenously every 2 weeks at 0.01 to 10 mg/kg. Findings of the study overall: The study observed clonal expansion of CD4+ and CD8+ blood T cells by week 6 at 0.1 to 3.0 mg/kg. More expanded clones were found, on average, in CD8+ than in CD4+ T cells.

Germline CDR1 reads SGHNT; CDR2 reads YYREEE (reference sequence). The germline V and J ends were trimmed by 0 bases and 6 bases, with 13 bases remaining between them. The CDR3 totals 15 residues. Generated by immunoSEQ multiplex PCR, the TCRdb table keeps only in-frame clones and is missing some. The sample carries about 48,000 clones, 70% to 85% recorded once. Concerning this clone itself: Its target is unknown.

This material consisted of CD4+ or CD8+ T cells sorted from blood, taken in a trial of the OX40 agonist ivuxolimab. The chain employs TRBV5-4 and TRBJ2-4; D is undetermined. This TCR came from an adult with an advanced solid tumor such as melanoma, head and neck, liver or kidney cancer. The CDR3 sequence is CASSLGRPWGNIQYF. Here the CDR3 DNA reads TGTGCCAGCAGCTTGGGTCGCCCCTGGGGAAACATTCAGTACTTC.